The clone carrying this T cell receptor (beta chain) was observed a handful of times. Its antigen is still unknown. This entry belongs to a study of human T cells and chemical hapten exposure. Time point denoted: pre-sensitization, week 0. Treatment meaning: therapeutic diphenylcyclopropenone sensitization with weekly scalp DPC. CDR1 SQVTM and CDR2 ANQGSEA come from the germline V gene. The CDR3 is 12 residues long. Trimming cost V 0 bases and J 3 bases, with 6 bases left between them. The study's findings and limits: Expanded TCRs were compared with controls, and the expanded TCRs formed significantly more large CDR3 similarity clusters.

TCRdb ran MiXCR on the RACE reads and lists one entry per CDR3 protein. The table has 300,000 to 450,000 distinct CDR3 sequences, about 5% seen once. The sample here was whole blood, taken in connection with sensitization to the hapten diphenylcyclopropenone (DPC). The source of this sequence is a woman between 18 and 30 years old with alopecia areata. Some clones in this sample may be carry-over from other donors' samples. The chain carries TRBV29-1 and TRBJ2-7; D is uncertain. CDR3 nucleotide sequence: TGCAGCGTTGAAGATGCCGGCTACGAGCAGTACTTC. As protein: CSVEDAGYEQYF.